The 9 T cell receptor beta chains given below trace back to one sample, sequenced in a study of CD8+ T cells in alopecia areata. The treatment: oral pan-JAK inhibitor, 5-10 mg twice daily. Reverse transcription of extracted RNA yielded cDNA, which provided the sequencing template. This table comes from immunoSEQ multiplex PCR, and its TCRdb copy is limited to in-frame clones, with some not included. The sample holds around 210,000 clones; about 64% are singletons and the top ten take 4% to 5%. The sample was CD4+ T cells sorted from blood, taken at week 4, from a patient treated with tofacitinib. Source of these receptors: a human donor with alopecia areata.

The V call is TRBV30, the J call TRBJ1-2; 7 positions agree with TRBD1. CDR1 and CDR2 from the germline V gene are GTSNPN and SVGIG (reference sequence). The V and J ends lost 3 bases and 2 bases, in that order; junction bases with no gene match: 6. The CDR3 sequence is 14 residues long. CDR3 nucleotides: TGTGCCTGGAGCAGGGGGAATGAAAACTATGGCTACACCTTC. This gives the protein CAWSRGNENYGYTF.

This clone is a singleton in its sample. The CDR3 loop is CASRGLGDAQYF. For the CDR3, the DNA is TGTGCCAGCAGGGGACTAGGGGACGCCCAGTACTTC. The chain is built from TRBV2 and TRBJ2-5, with TRBD2 matching over 8 bases. The ends lost 6 bases at V and 9 bases at J; junction bases unmatched: 6. This CDR3 comprises 12 residues. Germline CDR1 and CDR2: SNHLY and FYNNEI.

This chain uses TRBV13 with TRBJ2-2; perhaps TRBD1 as D (5 bases). This CDR3 is 16 amino acids long. Germline CDR1 PRHDT, CDR2 FYEKMQ (reference sequence). Between the trimmed V and J ends, which lost 4 bases and 4 bases, there was a span of 16 bases. The DNA of the CDR3 is TGTGCCAGCAGCTCCCTTTGGCAGGGTCGCACCGGGGAGCTGTTTTTT. Its translation is CASSSLWQGRTGELFF.

The gene calls are TRBV19 and TRBJ1-2; D is undetermined. The ends were cut back, 3 bases at V and 2 bases at J, with 7 bases in the middle. The CDR3 covers 13 residues. Germline V CDR1 and CDR2: LNHDA, SQIVND (reference sequence). For the CDR3, the DNA is TGTGCCAGTAGTATGGGCGGGAACTATGGCTACACCTTC. It specifies CASSMGGNYGYTF.

The rearrangement links TRBV6-5 to TRBJ2-3, with D tentatively TRBD1 (5 bases). CDR1 and CDR2 (germline): MNHEY, SVGAGI. V dropped 0 bases and J dropped 4 bases, with 8 bases sitting between them. The CDR3 has 14 amino acids. Written as DNA, the CDR3 is TGTGCCAGCAGTTACTCGTTGGGGCCAGATACGCAGTATTTT. Encoded protein: CASSYSLGPDTQYF.

V usage is TRBV5-1 and J usage is TRBJ2-7; D is possibly TRBD1 or TRBD2 (5 bases each). The CDR3 has 15 amino acids. Germline values: CDR1 SGHRS, CDR2 YFSETQ. V lost 3 bases and J lost 2, with 15 bases in between. The DNA of the CDR3 is TGCGCCAGCAGCTACGGGACGGCTATTCCCTACGAGCAGTACTTC. Protein product: CASSYGTAIPYEQYF.

The chain carries TRBV30 and TRBJ1-2; TRBD1 might be the D (6 bases). Germline V gene lookup returns CDR1 GTSNPN and CDR2 SVGIG (reference sequence). The CDR3 sequence is 13 residues long. Trimming left V 1 base short and J 8 bases short, with 14 bases between. The CDR3 DNA reads TGTGCCTGGAGTGCACAGGGAGTAGGCGGCTACACCTTC. The encoded protein is CAWSAQGVGGYTF.

The rearrangement links TRBV6-4 to TRBJ2-1, with TRBD2 identical over 8 bases. The CDR3 has 13 amino acids. Germline assignment: CDR1 MRHNA and CDR2 SNTAGT. The trim removed 5 bases at V and 12 bases at J, leaving 9 bases unmatched. The CDR3 spells CASSQEEGTRQFF. CDR3 sequence (DNA): TGTGCCAGCAGTCAGGAGGAAGGGACTAGGCAGTTCTTC.

This clone was detected a few times. The J gene is TRBJ2-5, the V gene TRBV2; D is uncertain. The V end was cut by 8 bases, the J end by 5 bases, with 6 bases between. The CDR3 contains 10 residues. The germline gives CDR1 SNHLY, CDR2 FYNNEI. For the CDR3, the DNA is TGTGCCAGCCGCCGGGAGACCCAGTACTTC. Its translation: CASRRETQYF.